The subject of this entry is one T cell receptor beta chain. Its antigen is still unknown. The entry originates in a study of PD-1 blockade in classical Hodgkin lymphoma. Whole-study results and caveats: Similar baseline diversity was found in complete responders and newly diagnosed patients.

This table comes from immunoSEQ multiplex PCR, and its TCRdb copy is limited to in-frame clones, with some not included. Seen here are about 97,000 clones, roughly 88% observed once, and the top ten hold 10% to 15%. Autologous stem cell transplantation was followed by relapse in every patient, and brentuximab vedotin exposure varied. Material: peripheral blood mononuclear cells (PBMCs), obtained at baseline. This receptor was taken from a human donor with classical Hodgkin lymphoma.

The CDR3 DNA follows: TGTGCCATCAGTGAGATGGGGGACAATGAGCAGTTCTTC. Translation: CAISEMGDNEQFF. This chain joins TRBV10-3 and TRBJ2-1; D might be TRBD1 or TRBD2, each matching 5 bases. The CDR3 contains 13 residues. Germline loops: CDR1 ENHRY, CDR2 SYGVKD. Deletions cut 2 bases from V and 5 bases from J, with 7 bases between.